This entry is about one T cell receptor beta chain. Its antigen is unknown. These data come from a study of OX40 agonist ivuxolimab in advanced cancers. Whole-study context: Dose-escalation subjects each had hepatocellular carcinoma, melanoma, renal cell or head and neck cancer. Study conclusions and caveats: No antigen was identified for the clonally expanded peripheral T cells.

This CDR3 is 14 amino acids long. The J segment lost 6 bases and the V segment lost 7 bases, leaving 12 bases of the junction unmatched. Germline V gene lookup returns CDR1 SNHLY and CDR2 FYNNEI. Measured with immunoSEQ multiplex PCR; TCRdb has only the in-frame clones, and not every one. The data hold roughly 70,000 clones, with 88% observed a single time. The genes are TRBV2 and TRBJ2-7; 7 nucleotides match TRBD2. The sequences come from CD4+ or CD8+ T cells sorted from blood, collected in a trial of the OX40 agonist ivuxolimab. The clonotype was recovered from an adult with an advanced solid tumor such as melanoma, head and neck, liver or kidney cancer. The CDR3 bases are TGTGCCAGCACCCGGGGAGGGGCTTTTAGCGAGCAGTACTTC. This translates into CASTRGGAFSEQYF.